This T cell receptor beta chain comes out of a study of post-analysis software for immune sequencing data. Points from the study as a whole: The five TRBV segments detected at higher frequency in patients than in controls included TRBV5-6, TRBV5-1 and TRBV20-1.

Carried by the TCR beta cDNA libraries were unique molecular identifiers. TCRdb called the PCR reads again in MiXCR, with one record for every CDR3 protein. The table lists approximately 160,000 distinct CDR3 sequences, 30% of them singletons, with approximately 1.4% in the top ten. The CDR3 covers 15 residues. Trimming took 3 bases from V and 13 from J; bases not matched to a gene: 11. Points on this clonotype: Its antigen is still unknown.

This TCR came from a girl between 10 and 17 years old with multiple sclerosis. This rearrangement joins TRBV12-3 or TRBV12-4 to TRBJ2-4; 11 bases are a match to TRBD2. The sample was blood. The CDR3 DNA reads TGTGCCAGCAGTTTTATAGCGGGAGGGGGAGGGGAGCAGTACTTC. Translating gives CASSFIAGGGGEQYF.